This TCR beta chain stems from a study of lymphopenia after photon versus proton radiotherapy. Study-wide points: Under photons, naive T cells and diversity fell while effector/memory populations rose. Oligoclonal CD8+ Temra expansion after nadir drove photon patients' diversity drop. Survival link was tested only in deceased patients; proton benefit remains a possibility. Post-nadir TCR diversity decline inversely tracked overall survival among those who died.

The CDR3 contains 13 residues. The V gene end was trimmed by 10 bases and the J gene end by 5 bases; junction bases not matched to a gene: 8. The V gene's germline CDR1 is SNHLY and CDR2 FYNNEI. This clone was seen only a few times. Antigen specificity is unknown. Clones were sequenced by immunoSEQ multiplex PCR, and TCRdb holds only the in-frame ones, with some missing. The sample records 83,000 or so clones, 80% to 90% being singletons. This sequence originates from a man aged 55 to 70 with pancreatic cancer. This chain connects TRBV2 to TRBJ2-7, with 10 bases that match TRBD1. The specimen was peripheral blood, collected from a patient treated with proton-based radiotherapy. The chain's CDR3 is CATSGTGVHEQYF. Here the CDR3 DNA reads TGTGCCACTTCCGGGACAGGGGTACACGAGCAGTACTTC.